The rows below give T cell receptor beta chains drawn from one sample of a study of OX40 agonist ivuxolimab in advanced cancers. Method: immunoSEQ multiplex PCR; TCRdb's copy keeps in-frame clones and lacks some. Among 12,000 to 15,000 clones listed, about 77% were seen once. Sequenced material: CD4+ or CD8+ T cells sorted from blood, taken in a trial of the OX40 agonist ivuxolimab. The receptors come from an adult with an advanced solid tumor such as melanoma, head and neck, liver or kidney cancer. Both conserved end residues are part of each CDR3. The D gene is left open where the match is weak. Expanded clones get a size class; other rows say once, few or many, or leave the size out.

v_call: TRBV5-5
j_call: TRBJ2-7
d_call: TRBD2
clone_size: once
cdr3_aa: CASSFGLAGYEQYF
cdr3_nt: TGTGCCAGCAGCTTTGGACTAGCGGGATACGAGCAGTACTTC

v_call: TRBV19
j_call: TRBJ1-5
d_call: .
clone_size: .
cdr3_aa: CASSIPGTLNQPQHF
cdr3_nt: TGTGCCAGTAGTATTCCAGGGACACTAAATCAGCCCCAGCATTTT

v_call: TRBV6-5
j_call: TRBJ1-3
d_call: .
clone_size: .
cdr3_aa: CASSYDQGSGNTIYF
cdr3_nt: TGTGCCAGCAGTTACGACCAAGGCTCTGGAAACACCATATATTTT

v_call: TRBV9
j_call: TRBJ2-3
d_call: TRBD1
clone_size: .
cdr3_aa: CASSVAGGYTDTQYF
cdr3_nt: TGTGCCAGCAGCGTAGCAGGGGGCTACACAGATACGCAGTATTTT

v_call: TRBV28
j_call: TRBJ1-3
d_call: .
clone_size: .
cdr3_aa: CASSFQSGNTIYF
cdr3_nt: TGTGCCAGCAGTTTTCAGTCTGGAAACACCATATATTTT

v_call: TRBV29-1
j_call: TRBJ2-1
d_call: TRBD2
clone_size: .
cdr3_aa: CSVSGLAGYNEQFF
cdr3_nt: TGCAGCGTCTCGGGACTAGCGGGCTACAATGAGCAGTTCTTC

v_call: TRBV5-8
j_call: TRBJ1-2
d_call: .
clone_size: .
cdr3_aa: CASSSSTGHGYTF
cdr3_nt: TGTGCCAGCAGCTCCTCCACGGGCCATGGCTACACCTTC

v_call: TRBV5-4
j_call: TRBJ2-5
d_call: TRBD2
clone_size: .
cdr3_aa: CASSRRLANQETQYF
cdr3_nt: TGTGCCAGCAGCCGCCGACTAGCAAACCAAGAGACCCAGTACTTC

v_call: TRBV28
j_call: TRBJ2-7
d_call: TRBD2
clone_size: .
cdr3_aa: CASSFSGGSSYEQYF
cdr3_nt: TGTGCCAGCAGTTTTAGCGGGGGGAGCTCCTACGAGCAGTACTTC

v_call: TRBV28
j_call: TRBJ2-7
d_call: TRBD1
clone_size: .
cdr3_aa: CASSRTGETYEQYF
cdr3_nt: TGTGCCAGCAGTAGGACAGGGGAAACCTACGAGCAGTACTTC

v_call: TRBV7-6
j_call: TRBJ1-2
d_call: .
clone_size: .
cdr3_aa: CASSLGAYGYTF
cdr3_nt: TGTGCCAGCAGCTTAGGTGCTTATGGCTACACCTTC

v_call: TRBV9
j_call: TRBJ2-7
d_call: .
clone_size: .
cdr3_aa: CASSPSGGSSYEQYF
cdr3_nt: TGTGCCAGCAGCCCTTCTGGAGGGTCCTCCTACGAGCAGTACTTC

v_call: TRBV4-3
j_call: TRBJ2-2
d_call: .
clone_size: .
cdr3_aa: CASSLEQLARTGELFF
cdr3_nt: TGCGCCAGCAGCTTGGAGCAACTAGCCAGAACCGGGGAGCTGTTTTTT

v_call: TRBV7-3
j_call: TRBJ1-2
d_call: .
clone_size: .
cdr3_aa: CASSLAGIDYTF
cdr3_nt: TGTGCCAGCAGCTTAGCAGGGATTGACTACACCTTC

v_call: TRBV29-1
j_call: TRBJ2-5
d_call: .
clone_size: once
cdr3_aa: CSALPDKQETQYF
cdr3_nt: TGCAGCGCCCTACCTGACAAGCAAGAGACCCAGTACTTC

v_call: TRBV7-9
j_call: TRBJ2-7
d_call: .
clone_size: .
cdr3_aa: CASVTVTYEQYF
cdr3_nt: TGTGCCAGTGTGACAGTAACCTACGAGCAGTACTTC

v_call: TRBV19
j_call: TRBJ1-5
d_call: TRBD1
clone_size: .
cdr3_aa: CASSTWGTGGEEAQHF
cdr3_nt: TGTGCCAGTAGTACATGGGGAACAGGGGGCGAGGAGGCCCAGCATTTT

v_call: TRBV18
j_call: TRBJ2-7
d_call: TRBD1
clone_size: .
cdr3_aa: CASSPTGALGYEQYF
cdr3_nt: TGTGCCAGCTCACCCACAGGGGCCCTTGGGTACGAGCAGTACTTC

v_call: TRBV2
j_call: TRBJ2-7
d_call: TRBD2
clone_size: .
cdr3_aa: CASSLAGQYEQYF
cdr3_nt: TGTGCCAGTTCACTAGCGGGTCAGTACGAGCAGTACTTC

v_call: TRBV11-3
j_call: TRBJ1-1
d_call: .
clone_size: .
cdr3_aa: CASSSSMNTEAFF
cdr3_nt: TGTGCCAGCAGCTCCAGCATGAACACTGAAGCTTTCTTT

v_call: TRBV9
j_call: TRBJ2-2
d_call: TRBD2
clone_size: many
cdr3_aa: CASSVGSLAGATGELFF
cdr3_nt: TGTGCCAGCAGCGTAGGAAGTCTAGCGGGAGCCACCGGGGAGCTGTTTTTT

v_call: TRBV11-2
j_call: TRBJ1-5
d_call: .
clone_size: .
cdr3_aa: CASSLGGGSNQPQHF
cdr3_nt: TGTGCCAGCAGCCTAGGGGGGGGGAGCAATCAGCCCCAGCATTTT

v_call: TRBV6-1
j_call: TRBJ2-1
d_call: TRBD2
clone_size: .
cdr3_aa: CASSESLGSGRASEQFF
cdr3_nt: TGTGCCAGCAGTGAATCTCTGGGGAGCGGGAGGGCAAGTGAGCAGTTCTTC

v_call: TRBV5-6
j_call: TRBJ1-1
d_call: .
clone_size: .
cdr3_aa: CASSQGLLHTEAFF
cdr3_nt: TGTGCCAGCAGCCAGGGGCTCCTCCACACTGAAGCTTTCTTT

v_call: TRBV11-2
j_call: TRBJ2-7
d_call: TRBD1
clone_size: .
cdr3_aa: CASSLPTGNHPYEQYF
cdr3_nt: TGTGCCAGCAGCTTACCGACAGGGAACCATCCCTACGAGCAGTACTTC

v_call: TRBV5-1
j_call: TRBJ2-7
d_call: .
clone_size: .
cdr3_aa: CASSARTAYEQYF
cdr3_nt: TGCGCCAGCAGCGCACGGACAGCCTACGAGCAGTACTTC

v_call: TRBV7-9
j_call: TRBJ1-1
d_call: .
clone_size: .
cdr3_aa: CASSVPPTGDTEAFF
cdr3_nt: TGTGCCAGCAGCGTCCCTCCTACCGGGGACACTGAAGCTTTCTTT

v_call: TRBV29-1
j_call: TRBJ2-7
d_call: .
clone_size: .
cdr3_aa: CSVESGYEQYF
cdr3_nt: TGCAGCGTTGAGTCGGGCTACGAGCAGTACTTC

v_call: TRBV28
j_call: TRBJ2-1
d_call: .
clone_size: .
cdr3_aa: CASSLPPSLVPYNEQFF
cdr3_nt: TGTGCCAGCAGTTTACCCCCCTCACTAGTTCCCTACAATGAGCAGTTCTTC

v_call: TRBV11-2
j_call: TRBJ2-2
d_call: TRBD2
clone_size: .
cdr3_aa: CASSLLGIAGLGAGELFF
cdr3_nt: TGTGCCAGCAGCTTACTGGGAATAGCGGGTCTCGGAGCCGGGGAGCTGTTTTTT

v_call: TRBV20-1
j_call: TRBJ2-1
d_call: .
clone_size: .
cdr3_aa: CSAIWNEQFF
cdr3_nt: TGCAGTGCTATATGGAATGAGCAGTTCTTC

v_call: TRBV9
j_call: TRBJ2-4
d_call: .
clone_size: .
cdr3_aa: CASSPEDRLENIQYF
cdr3_nt: TGTGCCAGCAGCCCGGAGGACCGACTAGAAAACATTCAGTACTTC

v_call: TRBV25-1
j_call: TRBJ2-1
d_call: TRBD2
clone_size: .
cdr3_aa: CASSALLAHSYNEQFF
cdr3_nt: TGTGCCAGCAGTGCACTACTAGCGCACTCCTACAATGAGCAGTTCTTC

v_call: TRBV30
j_call: TRBJ2-3
d_call: .
clone_size: .
cdr3_aa: CAWSVWEHTDTQYF
cdr3_nt: TGTGCCTGGAGTGTTTGGGAACACACAGATACGCAGTATTTT

v_call: TRBV6-5
j_call: TRBJ2-1
d_call: .
clone_size: .
cdr3_aa: CASSYFGDEQFF
cdr3_nt: TGTGCCAGCAGTTACTTCGGTGATGAGCAGTTCTTC

v_call: TRBV4-1
j_call: TRBJ2-7
d_call: TRBD1
clone_size: .
cdr3_aa: CASSQGSGTGPYEQYF
cdr3_nt: TGCGCCAGCAGCCAAGGTTCGGGGACAGGGCCCTACGAGCAGTACTTC

v_call: TRBV7-9
j_call: TRBJ2-1
d_call: .
clone_size: .
cdr3_aa: CASSHSSAGEQFF
cdr3_nt: TGTGCCAGCAGCCACTCTTCTGCCGGTGAGCAGTTCTTC

v_call: TRBV11-2
j_call: TRBJ1-5
d_call: .
clone_size: .
cdr3_aa: CASSLDGYSNQPQHF
cdr3_nt: TGTGCCAGCAGCTTAGATGGATATAGCAATCAGCCCCAGCATTTT

v_call: TRBV5-4
j_call: TRBJ2-7
d_call: .
clone_size: .
cdr3_aa: CASSLPNSYEQYF
cdr3_nt: TGTGCCAGCAGCTTGCCCAACTCCTACGAGCAGTACTTC

v_call: TRBV13
j_call: TRBJ1-4
d_call: .
clone_size: .
cdr3_aa: CASSLNRRAGTNEKLFF
cdr3_nt: TGTGCCAGCAGCTTAAATCGTAGGGCAGGCACTAATGAAAAACTGTTTTTT

v_call: TRBV13
j_call: TRBJ1-2
d_call: TRBD1
clone_size: few
cdr3_aa: CASSTGTVYGYTF
cdr3_nt: TGTGCCAGCAGCACTGGGACAGTCTATGGCTACACCTTC

v_call: TRBV30
j_call: TRBJ2-1
d_call: TRBD2
clone_size: .
cdr3_aa: CAWSVRSGRAAQFF
cdr3_nt: TGTGCCTGGAGTGTACGGAGCGGGAGGGCCGCACAGTTCTTC

v_call: TRBV28
j_call: TRBJ2-3
d_call: TRBD2
clone_size: .
cdr3_aa: CASIPAGASTDTQYF
cdr3_nt: TGTGCCAGCATTCCAGCGGGGGCAAGCACAGATACGCAGTATTTT

v_call: TRBV10-2
j_call: TRBJ2-7
d_call: .
clone_size: few
cdr3_aa: CASSDWVGGVDYEQYF
cdr3_nt: TGCGCCAGCAGTGACTGGGTAGGGGGAGTGGACTACGAGCAGTACTTC

v_call: TRBV14
j_call: TRBJ2-1
d_call: .
clone_size: .
cdr3_aa: CASSQVPRVNNEQFF
cdr3_nt: TGTGCCAGCAGCCAAGTACCTAGAGTTAACAATGAGCAGTTCTTC

v_call: TRBV23-1
j_call: TRBJ1-2
d_call: .
clone_size: .
cdr3_aa: CASSQSWGNYGYTF
cdr3_nt: TGCGCCAGCAGTCAATCTTGGGGGAACTATGGCTACACCTTC

v_call: TRBV11-2
j_call: TRBJ2-7
d_call: TRBD2
clone_size: .
cdr3_aa: CASSLATSDRQYF
cdr3_nt: TGTGCCAGCAGCCTTGCGACTAGCGACAGGCAGTACTTC

v_call: TRBV7-9
j_call: TRBJ2-7
d_call: TRBD2
clone_size: .
cdr3_aa: CASSPPFRTSGYEQYF
cdr3_nt: TGTGCCAGCAGCCCGCCGTTTCGGACTAGCGGCTACGAGCAGTACTTC

v_call: TRBV4-2
j_call: TRBJ2-3
d_call: .
clone_size: .
cdr3_aa: CASSQGALSGTQYF
cdr3_nt: TGTGCCAGCAGCCAAGGGGCCCTCTCCGGTACGCAGTATTTT

v_call: TRBV27
j_call: TRBJ2-1
d_call: TRBD2
clone_size: .
cdr3_aa: CASSHGTSGPDEQFF
cdr3_nt: TGTGCCAGCAGTCATGGGACTAGCGGGCCGGATGAGCAGTTCTTC

v_call: TRBV13
j_call: TRBJ2-7
d_call: TRBD1
clone_size: .
cdr3_aa: CASSSTDRGLPRTISYEQYF
cdr3_nt: TGTGCCAGCAGCTCCACCGACAGGGGGCTGCCTCGTACTATCTCCTACGAGCAGTACTTC

v_call: TRBV27
j_call: TRBJ2-7
d_call: TRBD2
clone_size: .
cdr3_aa: CASSLGTSGRYYEQYF
cdr3_nt: TGTGCCAGCAGTTTAGGGACTAGCGGGAGGTACTACGAGCAGTACTTC